The clone carrying this TCR beta chain was counted at least ten times. One junction end does not reproduce the germline sequence, and a read error may be involved. Germline CDR1 reads SGHVS; CDR2 reads FQNEAQ. This CDR3 is 10 amino acids long. This entry is derived from a study of T-cell reconstitution after alpha-beta-depleted transplantation in children. Unique molecular identifiers tagged the TCRbeta library. TCRdb passed the PCR reads through MiXCR, listing each CDR3 protein once. The sample includes about 20,000 distinct CDR3 sequences, 13% seen only once; the top ten take around 33%. This sample comprised PBMCs, mostly from graft donor cells, obtained 60 days after TCRalphabeta/CD19-depleted stem cell transplant. The receptor was derived from a female patient aged 2-9 years who had a stem cell transplant for congenital amegakaryocytic thrombocytopenia, so the T cells may come from the graft donor. The V and J genes are TRBV7-8 and TRBJ2-7; 10 bases map to TRBD2. For the CDR3, the DNA is TGTGCCAGCAGCCCTCGGACTAGCGGTTTC. It encodes CASSPRTSGF.